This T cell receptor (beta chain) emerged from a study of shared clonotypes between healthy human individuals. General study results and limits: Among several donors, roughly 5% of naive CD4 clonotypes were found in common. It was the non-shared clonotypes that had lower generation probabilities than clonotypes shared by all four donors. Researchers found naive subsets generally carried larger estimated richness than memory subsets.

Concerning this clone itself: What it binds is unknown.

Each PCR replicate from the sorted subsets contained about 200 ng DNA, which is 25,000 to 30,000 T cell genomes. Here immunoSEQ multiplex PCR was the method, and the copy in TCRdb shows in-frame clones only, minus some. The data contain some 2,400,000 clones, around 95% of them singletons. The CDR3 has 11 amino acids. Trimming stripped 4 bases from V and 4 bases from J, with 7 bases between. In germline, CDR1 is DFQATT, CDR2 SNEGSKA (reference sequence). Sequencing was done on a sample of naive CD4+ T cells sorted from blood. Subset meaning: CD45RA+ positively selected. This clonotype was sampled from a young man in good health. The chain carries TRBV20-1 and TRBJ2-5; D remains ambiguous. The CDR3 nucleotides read TGCAGTGCTATAAAAGGAGAGACCCAGTACTTC. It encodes CSAIKGETQYF.